The 28 T cell receptor beta chains listed next were all sequenced from one sample in a study of cytomegalovirus exposure and HLA in healthy donors. PCR amplification relied on 60 Vbeta primers (plus 13 Jbeta primers). Assay used: immunoSEQ multiplex PCR; TCRdb lists only in-frame clones, some missing. The repertoire has some 120,000 clones, about 80% of them found once; the top ten carry 0.95% to 1.1%. Source material: PBMCs. Receptor source: a human donor in good health.

CDR3 sequence reads: CASNRGGADTQYF. The CDR3 coding sequence is TGTGCCAGCAATCGGGGGGGTGCAGATACGCAGTATTTT. The rearrangement links TRBV2 to TRBJ2-3; TRBD2 agrees at 8 bases. Germline V gene data show CDR1 as SNHLY and CDR2 as FYNNEI. The CDR3 has 13 residues. V trimming: 7 bases; J trimming: 4 bases; junction bases outside the gene matches: 4.

The chain combines TRBV29-1 with TRBJ2-2; TRBD1 aligns across 12 bases. The junction had 3 bases not matched to a gene; V was cut back by 4 bases and J by 6 bases. Germline values: CDR1 SQVTM, CDR2 ANQGSEA. The CDR3 extends over 14 amino acids. The CDR3 nucleotides are TGCAGCGTTGGGGGACAGGGGGCCGCCGGGGAGCTGTTTTTT. Encoded protein: CSVGGQGAAGELFF.

The chain combines TRBV7-3 with TRBJ2-7; the D gene is possibly TRBD2 (6 bases). Trimming removed 2 bases at V and 2 bases at J, with 19 bases between. Germline CDR1 is SGHTA and CDR2 is FQGTGA. The CDR3 totals 17 residues. CDR3 sequence: CASSLFAVGSGTYEQYF. The CDR3 region has the DNA TGTGCCAGCAGCTTATTCGCCGTGGGTAGCGGAACCTACGAGCAGTACTTC.

The chain recombines TRBV4-2 with TRBJ1-1; possibly TRBD1 for D (6 bases). The CDR3 totals 14 residues. Trimming stripped 4 bases from V and 1 base from J, with 10 bases between. CDR1 is LGHNA and CDR2 is YNFKEQ in the germline V gene. The CDR3 DNA sequence: TGTGCCAGCAGCCGTACAGGGCCGAACACTGAAGCTTTCTTT. Protein sequence: CASSRTGPNTEAFF.

The CDR3: CASSPKLAGALSGANVLTF. CDR3 nucleotide sequence: TGTGCCAGCTCGCCTAAACTAGCGGGGGCTCTCTCTGGGGCCAACGTCCTGACTTTC. V is TRBV18 and J is TRBJ2-6; 11 bases line up with TRBD2. There are 19 residues in the CDR3. Germline CDR1 is KGHSH and CDR2 is LQKENI. V lost 6 bases to trimming and J lost 0 bases; unmatched junction nucleotides: 10.

V is TRBV6-5 and J is TRBJ2-1; TRBD2 aligns across 15 bases. The ends lost 5 bases at V and 10 bases at J; junction bases unmatched: 6. Germline CDR1 MNHEY, CDR2 SVGAGI. The CDR3 contains 15 residues. The CDR3 here is CASSPGTSGGREQFF. The CDR3 DNA follows: TGTGCCAGCAGTCCTGGGACTAGCGGGGGGAGAGAGCAGTTCTTC.

This clone turned up a few times. The chain employs TRBV5-4 and TRBJ1-3; D possibly corresponds to TRBD1 (5 bases). The CDR3 totals 14 residues. Looked up from germline, CDR1 is SGHNT and CDR2 is YYREEE (reference sequence). The V end lost 1 base, the J end lost 4 bases, and 9 bases lay between the germline ends. This CDR3 reads CASSLLPGGNTIYF. The CDR3 bases are TGTGCCAGCAGCTTGCTCCCAGGGGGAAACACCATATATTTT. The whole variable domain, remainder taken from reference TRBV5-4 and TRBJ1-3, is ETGVTQSPTHLIKTRGQQVTLRCSSQSGHNTVSWYQQALGQGPQFIFQYYREEENGRGNFPPRFSGLQFPNYSSELNVNALELDDSALYLCASSLLPGGNTIYFGEGSWLTVV.

V and J are TRBV4-2 and TRBJ2-7; weak D call: TRBD1 (5 bases). V lost 0 bases to trimming and J lost 3 bases, with 18 bases between them. CDR3 size: 17 residues. Germline loops: CDR1 LGHNA, CDR2 YNFKEQ. The CDR3 reads CASSQDFAAAGNYEQYF. The CDR3 region has the DNA TGTGCCAGCAGCCAAGATTTCGCGGCGGCAGGGAACTACGAGCAGTACTTC.

The rearrangement links TRBV9 to TRBJ2-2; weak D call: TRBD2 (7 bases). Germline V gives CDR1 SGDLS, CDR2 YYNGEE. V gave up 4 bases and J gave up 5 bases, with 15 bases separating them. The CDR3 runs to 15 residues. Written as DNA, the CDR3 is TGTGCCAGCAGCCTACCGGGGGGCAGAACCGGGGAGCTGTTTTTT. Translation gives CASSLPGGRTGELFF.

The chain couples TRBV4-2 to TRBJ2-2, with D possibly being TRBD1 (5 bases). The germline V gene has CDR1 LGHNA and CDR2 YNFKEQ. V shed 0 bases and J shed 4 bases, with 15 bases lying between them. This CDR3 spans 17 amino acids. The CDR3 nucleotides read TGTGCCAGCAGCCAAGATAATCAGGACCAGGGCACCGGGGAGCTGTTTTTT. Amino acids: CASSQDNQDQGTGELFF.

The rearrangement links TRBV7-9 to TRBJ1-2; 9 positions match TRBD1. The CDR3 consists of 14 residues. Germline-derived CDR1 and CDR2 are SEHNR and FQNEAQ (reference sequence). The V gene end was trimmed by 5 bases and the J gene end by 5 bases; junction bases not matched to a gene: 6. As DNA, the CDR3 is TGTGCCAGCAGCAACCGGGACAGGGCTTATGGCTACACCTTC. Its protein product is CASSNRDRAYGYTF.

This sequence joins TRBV6-1 and TRBJ1-5; maybe TRBD1 (6 bases). This CDR3 contains 14 residues. Trimming stripped 6 bases from V and 7 bases from J, with 16 bases between. Germline CDR1 is MNHNS and CDR2 is SASEGT. CDR3 loop: CASSLTGFKQPQHF. The DNA for the CDR3 is TGTGCCAGCAGCCTCACAGGGTTTAAGCAGCCCCAGCATTTT.

The V and J genes are TRBV7-8 and TRBJ2-5; tentative D call: TRBD2 (6 bases). Germline CDR1 reads SGHVS; CDR2 reads FQNEAQ. Trimming pared 5 bases from V and 4 bases from J, leaving 17 bases between. The CDR3 has 15 amino acids. The CDR3 sequence: CASSPDELAVETQYF. The CDR3 region has the DNA TGTGCCAGCAGCCCAGACGAACTAGCAGTAGAGACCCAGTACTTC. The full variable domain, in which reference TRBV7-8 and TRBJ2-5 provide the parts outside the CDR3, is GAGVSQSPRYKVAKRGQDVALRCDPISGHVSLFWYQQALGQGPEFLTYFQNEAQLDKSGLPSDRFFAERPEGSVSTLKIQRTQQEDSAVYLCASSPDELAVETQYFGPGTRLLVL.

This chain connects TRBV7-6 to TRBJ1-2, with a weak D call TRBD1 (5 bases). Germline V CDR1 and CDR2: SGHVS, FNYEAQ. The germline V and J ends were trimmed by 5 bases and 1 base, with 14 bases remaining between them. CDR3 length: 15 amino acids. The CDR3 nucleotides are TGTGCCAGCAGCCCAACCGCGACAGTTAACTATGGCTACACCTTC. This gives the protein CASSPTATVNYGYTF.

J is TRBJ2-3 and V is TRBV4-1; TRBD1 agrees at 9 bases. This CDR3 is 17 amino acids long. The V gene end was trimmed by 4 bases and the J gene end by 2 bases; junction bases not matched to a gene: 10. From germline, CDR1 is MGHRA and CDR2 YSYEKL. The CDR3 region is CASSPMRGQGYTDTQYF. In nucleotides, the CDR3 is TGCGCCAGCAGCCCGATGCGGGGACAGGGCTACACAGATACGCAGTATTTT.

Written as DNA, the CDR3 is TGCGCCAGCAGCTTGGAACGAGGAAGTCAGCCCCAGCATTTT. It is translated as CASSLERGSQPQHF. The chain has TRBV5-1 and TRBJ1-5; D gene uncertain. This CDR3 comprises 14 residues. V lost 0 bases and J lost 6, with 10 bases in between. Germline CDR1 and CDR2: SGHRS and YFSETQ.

This sequence joins TRBV18 and TRBJ2-5; 11 bases are a match to TRBD2. With the DNA end fitting TRBJ2-7 better, the J assignment may be wrong. The germline CDR1 and CDR2 sequences are KGHSH and LQKENI. The CDR3 spans 16 residues. CDR3 amino acids: CASSPPEASGGYEQYF. CDR3 in DNA: TGTGCCAGCTCACCACCGGAGGCTAGCGGGGGGTACGAGCAGTACTTC.

The gene calls are TRBV6-1 and TRBJ2-7; 7 bases line up with TRBD1. From germline, CDR1 is MNHNS and CDR2 SASEGT. CDR3 length: 14 residues. The V gene end was trimmed by 6 bases and the J gene end by 2 bases; junction bases not matched to a gene: 7. CDR3 in amino acids: CASSPGQTTYEQYF. The CDR3 DNA reads as TGTGCCAGCAGCCCGGGACAGACGACCTACGAGCAGTACTTC.

This sequence joins TRBV27 and TRBJ2-3; 9 bases are a match to TRBD2. The length of the CDR3 is 18 residues. With V trimmed by 2 bases and J by 1 base, 10 bases remained unmatched. Germline V gene data show CDR1 as MNHEY and CDR2 as SMNVEV (reference sequence). For the CDR3, the DNA is TGTGCCAGCAGTTTAATAGCGGGGGCCGCCTCTGGCACAGATACGCAGTATTTT. Amino acid sequence: CASSLIAGAASGTDTQYF.

The chain is built from TRBV14 and TRBJ1-1; D gene ambiguous. The CDR3 extends over 14 amino acids. Germline lookup yields CDR1 SGHDN and CDR2 FVKESK. Trimming pared 1 base from V and 0 bases from J, leaving 6 bases between. The CDR3, as DNA: TGTGCCAGCAGCCAAGGGTACATGAACACTGAAGCTTTCTTT. Its translation: CASSQGYMNTEAFF. Full variable domain (rest looked up from reference TRBV14 and TRBJ1-1): EAGVTQFPSHSVIEKGQTVTLRCDPISGHDNLYWYRRVMGKEIKFLLHFVKESKQDESGMPNNRFLAERTGGTYSTLKVQPAELEDSGVYFCASSQGYMNTEAFFGQGTRLTVV.

The chain uses TRBV2 and TRBJ1-2; D possibly corresponds to TRBD1 (6 bases). V shed 5 bases and J shed 2 bases, with 9 bases lying between them. The length of the CDR3 is 13 residues. The V gene's germline CDR1 is SNHLY and CDR2 FYNNEI. CDR3 bases: TGTGCCAGCAGTATGGACAGAAACTATGGCTACACCTTC. Its protein is CASSMDRNYGYTF.

The V and J genes are TRBV2 and TRBJ1-5; D uncertain. The V end was cut by 5 bases, the J end by 6 bases, with 11 bases between. From germline, CDR1 is SNHLY and CDR2 FYNNEI. This CDR3 has 13 residues. In DNA form, the CDR3 reads TGTGCCAGCAGTTTATCGTTTAGTCAGCCCCAGCATTTT. Amino acid sequence: CASSLSFSQPQHF.

This clone was seen a few times. The chain employs TRBV7-6 and TRBJ1-1; D call uncertain. With 5 bases removed from V and 2 bases from J, the gap between germline ends came to 9 bases. The CDR3 is made up of 13 amino acids. CDR1 is SGHVS and CDR2 is FNYEAQ in the germline V gene. The chain's CDR3 is CASSPTRNTEAFF. The CDR3 nucleotides are TGTGCCAGCAGCCCCACAAGAAACACTGAAGCTTTCTTT. Based on the CDR3 plus reference TRBV7-6 and TRBJ1-1, the full variable domain is GAGVSQSPRYKVTKRGQDVALRCDPISGHVSLYWYRQALGQGPEFLTYFNYEAQQDKSGLPNDRFSAERPEGSISTLTIQRTEQRDSAMYRCASSPTRNTEAFFGQGTRLTVV.

The chain recombines TRBV2 with TRBJ1-4; 7 bases align to TRBD1. This CDR3 region has 12 residues. Germline CDR1 reads SNHLY; CDR2 reads FYNNEI. Trimming took 6 bases from V and 8 from J; bases not matched to a gene: 3. The CDR3 protein is CASSRGDEKLFF. The CDR3 DNA reads TGTGCCAGCAGCAGGGGGGACGAAAAACTGTTTTTT.

This sequence joins TRBV6-5 and TRBJ2-5; tentatively, D is TRBD1 (7 bases). Germline V gives CDR1 MNHEY, CDR2 SVGAGI. This CDR3 region has 15 residues. The V end lost 2 bases, the J end lost 9 bases, and 19 bases lay between the germline ends. CDR3 DNA: TGTGCCAGCAGTTACACGACAGGGATGCCGGGGGCCCAGTACTTC. Amino acid sequence: CASSYTTGMPGAQYF.

The DNA of the CDR3 is TGCGCCAGTAAGCGGGTGTTTGGGGAGGGCGACGGCTACACCTTC. Protein product: CASKRVFGEGDGYTF. The J gene is TRBJ1-2, the V gene TRBV4-1, with D unresolved. With 9 bases removed from V and 8 bases from J, the gap between germline ends came to 25 bases. The germline gives CDR1 MGHRA, CDR2 YSYEKL. The CDR3 is 15 residues long.

The chain recombines TRBV7-9 with TRBJ2-1, with a possible D match to TRBD1 (5 bases). Trimming shortened V by 4 bases and J by 6 bases, and 7 bases separated the two germline ends. CDR1 is SEHNR and CDR2 is FQNEAQ in the germline V gene (reference sequence). There are 12 residues in the CDR3. The CDR3 loop reads CASSYTGNEQFF. The CDR3 DNA reads as TGTGCCAGCAGCTATACAGGCAATGAGCAGTTCTTC.

The rearrangement links TRBV27 to TRBJ2-7; 10 nucleotides align to TRBD2. Germline trimming cut 8 bases from V and 3 bases from J; bases unmatched to any gene: 7. CDR1 is MNHEY, CDR2 SMNVEV, per germline (reference sequence). The CDR3 runs to 14 residues. The CDR3, as DNA: TGTGCCAGCTCCCTAGCGGGGGATATCTACGAGCAGTACTTC. Its protein product is CASSLAGDIYEQYF.